This T cell receptor beta chain was profiled in a study of T cell repertoires in cytomegalovirus infection. About the research overall: TCR beta signatures that were public indicated CMV infection and matching HLA type.

MiXCR was run by TCRdb on the reads, yielding one entry per CDR3 protein. The sample shows roughly 300,000 distinct CDR3 sequences, around 9.5% of them seen only once. Germline CDR1 and CDR2: SGHTA and FQGNSA. The CDR3 loop spans 13 amino acids. Deletions cut 5 bases from V and 4 bases from J, with 9 bases between. This clonotype was counted at least ten times. The chain combines TRBV7-2 with TRBJ1-5; D remains unclear. The TCR was taken from a human donor in good health (CMV status not recorded). Some clones in this sample may be carry-over from other donors' samples. Sequencing was done on a sample of PBMCs. CDR3 coding DNA: TGTGCCAGCAGCCTACAGCGGAATCAGCCCCAGCATTTT. Encoded protein: CASSLQRNQPQHF.